The 13 T cell receptor beta chains given below trace back to one sample, sequenced in a study of T-cell reconstitution after alpha-beta-depleted transplantation in children. Library preparation (for TCRbeta) was performed with unique molecular identifiers. Via MiXCR, TCRdb re-called the PCR reads, giving one row per CDR3 protein. The table has approximately 210,000 distinct CDR3 sequences, approximately 19% seen once; the top ten hold around 45%. The starting material was PBMCs, mostly from graft donor cells, obtained 360 days after TCRalphabeta/CD19-depleted stem cell transplant. The receptor set was obtained from a male patient aged 2 to 10 who had a stem cell transplant for acute lymphoblastic leukemia, so the T cells may come from the graft donor.

This clonotype was found many times. V usage is TRBV5-4 and J usage is TRBJ1-1, with D possibly being TRBD1 (6 bases). In germline, CDR1 is SGHNT, CDR2 YYREEE (reference sequence). The germline V and J ends were trimmed by 4 bases and 5 bases, with 21 bases remaining between them. The CDR3 has 16 amino acids. DNA for the CDR3: TGTGCCAGCAGCACAGGGACATCTCGCCTTGGGACTGAAGCTTTCTTT. Its translation: CASSTGTSRLGTEAFF.

The chain combines TRBV6-2 or TRBV6-3 with TRBJ1-1; no firm D call. Trimming shortened V by 6 bases and J by 4 bases, and 18 bases separated the two germline ends. Germline lookup yields CDR1 MNHEY and CDR2 SVGEGT. The length of the CDR3 is 15 residues. The CDR3 here is CASRLDGSTPTEAFF. CDR3 nucleotides: TGTGCCAGCAGACTGGACGGATCCACCCCCACTGAAGCTTTCTTT.

This chain links TRBV11-2 with TRBJ2-5; D is uncertain. Germline values: CDR1 SGHAT, CDR2 FQNNGV. V gave up 6 bases and J gave up 2 bases, with 10 bases separating them. The CDR3 is 13 amino acids. CDR3 sequence reads: CASRLRAQETQYF. CDR3 nucleotide sequence: TGTGCCAGCAGGCTCCGGGCTCAAGAGACCCAGTACTTC. The full variable domain, with the rest looked up from reference TRBV11-2 and TRBJ2-5, is EAGVAQSPRYKIIEKRQSVAFWCNPISGHATLYWYQQILGQGPKLLIQFQNNGVVDDSQLPKDRFSAERLKGVDSTLKIQPAKLEDSAVYLCASRLRAQETQYFGPGTRLLVL.

This clonotype appeared a few times. V is TRBV24-1 and J is TRBJ2-3; 10 positions agree with TRBD2. V shed 9 bases, J shed 8 bases, and the junction held 10 bases outside the gene matches. Germline-derived CDR1 and CDR2 are KGHDR and SFDVKD. CDR3 length: 14 residues. The CDR3 loop is CATSRSGGASTQYF. Here the CDR3 DNA reads TGTGCCACCTCTCGAAGCGGGGGGGCAAGTACGCAGTATTTT.

The CDR3 loop reads CASSGPFYEQYF. As DNA, the CDR3 is TGCGCCAGCAGCGGCCCCTTCTACGAGCAGTACTTC. The V gene is TRBV5-1, the J gene TRBJ2-7; no clear D. Germline assignment: CDR1 SGHRS and CDR2 YFSETQ. With 4 bases removed from V and 3 bases from J, the gap between germline ends came to 8 bases. The CDR3 covers 12 residues. Complete variable domain (other parts from reference TRBV5-1 and TRBJ2-7): KAGVTQTPRYLIKTRGQQVTLSCSPISGHRSVSWYQQTPGQGLQFLFEYFSETQRNKGNFPGRFSGRQFSNSRSEMNVSTLELGDSALYLCASSGPFYEQYFGPGTRLTVT.

This clonotype was seen only a few times. The chain combines TRBV4-1 with TRBJ1-3; TRBD1 agrees at 10 bases. V shed 3 bases, J shed 0 bases, and the junction held 2 bases outside the gene matches. This CDR3 has 16 residues. CDR1 is MGHRA and CDR2 is YSYEKL in the germline V gene. The CDR3 region has the DNA TGCGCCAGCAGCCAGTGGACAGGGGGCTCTGGAAACACCATATATTTT. Translation: CASSQWTGGSGNTIYF.

This clonotype was picked up a small number of times. V gene TRBV20-1 combines with J gene TRBJ1-1, with no clear D. The V end lost 5 bases, the J end lost 5 bases, and 9 bases lay between the germline ends. Per the germline V gene, CDR1 is DFQATT and CDR2 is SNEGSKA (reference sequence). The CDR3 covers 11 residues. DNA for the CDR3: TGCAGTGCTGGAAAGCAGACTGAAGCTTTCTTT. This translates into CSAGKQTEAFF.

This rearrangement joins TRBV6-2 or TRBV6-3 to TRBJ1-2, with D possibly TRBD1 on 5 matching bases. V lost 7 bases to trimming and J lost 5 bases, with 17 bases between them. The V gene's germline CDR1 is MNHEY and CDR2 SVGEGT. The CDR3 has 14 amino acids. CDR3 DNA: TGTGCCAGCAATCCAGCGACAGATGGATATGGCTACACCTTC. Encoded protein: CASNPATDGYGYTF.

This clonotype was observed a handful of times. This rearrangement joins TRBV12-3 or TRBV12-4 to TRBJ1-4; 7 bases agree with TRBD1. J lost 5 bases, V lost 7 bases, and 7 bases had no gene match. The CDR3 has 14 residues. This chain's CDR3 is CASKETGVNEKLFF. CDR3 DNA: TGTGCCAGCAAGGAAACAGGGGTCAATGAAAAACTGTTTTTT.

V usage is TRBV5-4 and J usage is TRBJ2-7; D might be TRBD1 (5 bases). The CDR3 is 14 residues long. Trimming cost V 3 bases and J 0 bases, with 10 bases left between them. The germline V gene has CDR1 SGHNT and CDR2 YYREEE (reference sequence). The CDR3 loop reads CASSSGQNSYEQYF. The CDR3 DNA reads TGTGCCAGCAGCTCCGGACAAAACTCCTACGAGCAGTACTTC.

The sample holds a few counts of this clonotype. The V gene is TRBV7-8, the J gene TRBJ2-1, with 8 bases aligning to TRBD2. There are 16 residues in the CDR3. CDR1 and CDR2 (germline): SGHVS, FQNEAQ. J gave up 4 bases and V 1 base, and 6 bases lay outside the gene matches. The CDR3 region is CASSLVASGSYNEQFF. CDR3 bases: TGTGCCAGCAGCTTAGTGGCTAGCGGGTCGTACAATGAGCAGTTCTTC.

J is TRBJ2-3 and V is TRBV12-3 or TRBV12-4, with a tentative D call TRBD1 (5 bases). This CDR3 is 15 amino acids long. Between the trimmed V and J ends, which lost 1 base and 0 bases, there was a span of 8 bases. The CDR3 sequence: CASSLGTTSTDTQYF. CDR3 DNA: TGTGCCAGCAGTTTAGGGACAACTAGCACAGATACGCAGTATTTT.

This rearrangement joins TRBV11-2 to TRBJ2-5, with 9 positions matching TRBD2. The J segment lost 1 base and the V segment lost 3 bases, leaving 15 bases of the junction unmatched. There are 19 residues in the CDR3. Germline V lookup: CDR1 SGHAT, CDR2 FQNNGV. The CDR3 DNA reads as TGTGCCAGCAGCTTTGGGGGGGCTCGGGGAGCGGGGGGCCAAGAGACCCAGTACTTC. The encoded protein is CASSFGGARGAGGQETQYF. The entire variable domain, with the rest obtained from reference TRBV11-2 and TRBJ2-5, is as follows: EAGVAQSPRYKIIEKRQSVAFWCNPISGHATLYWYQQILGQGPKLLIQFQNNGVVDDSQLPKDRFSAERLKGVDSTLKIQPAKLEDSAVYLCASSFGGARGAGGQETQYFGPGTRLLVL.